The 16 T cell receptor beta chains below were found in one sample sequenced in a study of T cells expressing NK-cell markers. Reprocessing the 5' RACE reads, TCRdb reports a single entry for every CDR3 protein and omits DNA. There are a few hundred thousand distinct CDR3 sequences in the sample, with around 0.42% held by the top ten. Sequencing was done on a sample of blood T cells: a sorted CD56 or NKG2C T cell subset, CD4+ or CD8+ T cells, or bulk PBMC T cells (not recorded which). The receptors shown here come from a man aged 18-30 years in good health.

V is TRBV12-3 or TRBV12-4 and J is TRBJ1-1; no DNA is available, so the TRBD1 call from TCRdb remains unchecked. The CDR3 consists of 14 residues. The CDR3 sequence: CASTQTGGVTEAFF.

The chain joins TRBV7-3 to TRBJ2-7; lacking DNA, the TRBD1 call made by TCRdb goes unchecked. Germline V gives CDR1 SGHTA, CDR2 FQGTGA. CDR3 length: 14 residues. The CDR3 reads CASSLTQGVGEQYF.

This chain uses TRBV28 with TRBJ2-1; the TCRdb call, TRBD1, lacks DNA for checking. The CDR3 sequence is 15 residues long. Germline values: CDR1 MDHEN, CDR2 SYDVKM. CDR3 loop: CASSLTGTGINEQFF.

This rearrangement joins TRBV6-5 to TRBJ1-1; TCRdb lists TRBD1, though no DNA is available to test this call. Germline CDR1 is MNHEY and CDR2 is SVGAGI. The CDR3 runs 13 residues. The CDR3 region is CASSSGGGTEAFF.

The gene calls are TRBV29-1 and TRBJ2-1. The CDR3 spans 11 residues. Germline V gene lookup returns CDR1 SQVTM and CDR2 ANQGSEA. CDR3: CSVANYNEQFF.

CDR3 protein: CASSLPPDGDQETQYF. The chain combines TRBV5-1 with TRBJ2-5. The germline CDR1 and CDR2 sequences are SGHRS and YFSETQ. There are 16 residues in the CDR3.

The chain recombines TRBV5-1 with TRBJ2-7; TCRdb lists TRBD2, though no DNA is available to test this call. CDR3 length: 14 residues. Germline CDR1 and CDR2: SGHRS and YFSETQ. CDR3 loop: CASSFWDGTYEQYF.

The rearrangement joins TRBV11-2 to TRBJ2-3; lacking DNA, the TRBD2 call made by TCRdb goes unchecked. The CDR3 extends over 14 amino acids. Germline CDR1 is SGHAT and CDR2 is FQNNGV. The CDR3 sequence: CASSSGIGTDTQYF.

The V gene is TRBV5-4, the J gene TRBJ2-1; TCRdb lists TRBD1, though no DNA is available to test this call. Germline CDR1 and CDR2: SGHNT and YYREEE (reference sequence). The CDR3 length is 15 residues. CDR3 loop: CASSPRGHPYNEQFF.

The rearrangement joins TRBV6-2 or TRBV6-3 to TRBJ2-1. Per germline, CDR1 MNHEY and CDR2 SVGEGT. This CDR3 comprises 13 residues. The CDR3 sequence: CASSHGWHNEQFF.

The CDR3 sequence is CSARVGTSLPYEQYF. The gene calls are TRBV20-1 and TRBJ2-7; the D gene TCRdb calls, TRBD2, cannot be checked with no DNA. CDR1 and CDR2 from the germline V gene are DFQATT and SNEGSKA (reference sequence). The CDR3 has 15 residues.

The chain uses TRBV24-1 and TRBJ1-2. Germline V gene sequence: CDR1 KGHDR, CDR2 SFDVKD. The CDR3 is 11 residues long. This CDR3 reads CATSDLDGYTF.

The rearrangement uses TRBV6-2 or TRBV6-3 and TRBJ2-7; TCRdb reports TRBD1, a call that lacks DNA to check it against. The CDR3 totals 12 residues. Germline V lookup: CDR1 MNHEY, CDR2 SVGEGT. The CDR3 protein is CASRDTGYEQYF.

The CDR3 loop reads CSAFLARGADTQYF. The V call is TRBV20-1, the J call TRBJ2-3; the D call from TCRdb, TRBD1, cannot be confirmed without DNA. Germline lookup yields CDR1 DFQATT and CDR2 SNEGSKA (reference sequence). The CDR3 has 14 amino acids.

V gene TRBV20-1 combines with J gene TRBJ2-5; the D call from TCRdb, TRBD2, cannot be confirmed without DNA. CDR1 DFQATT and CDR2 SNEGSKA come from the germline V gene (reference sequence). The CDR3 length is 14 residues. The CDR3 sequence: CSASSSGARETQYF.

This chain links TRBV7-6 with TRBJ2-5. The CDR3 spans 14 residues. Germline loops: CDR1 SGHVS, CDR2 FNYEAQ. The CDR3 loop is CASSLASSQETQYF.